This entry describes one TCR beta chain. This sample is part of a study of blood T cell repertoires in COVID-19. At the level of the study: The origin of the acute and convalescent COVID-19 samples was the United States, Italy and Spain.

The CDR3 totals 15 residues. Germline-derived CDR1 and CDR2 are SGHTA and FQGTGA. J lost 3 bases, V lost 6 bases, and 8 bases had no gene match. Study processing details: Reference gene primer amplification in the assay estimated nucleated cell counts. Libraries were prepared by immunoSEQ multiplex PCR; TCRdb keeps only in-frame clonotypes and omits some of them. That table supplies the V and J calls and clone size; D and trimming were determined from the DNA. The table includes just over 35,000 clones, 81% detected once. This receptor was taken from a human donor in a cohort sampled during active or convalescent COVID-19. The donor label of this sample is uncertain. Input material: peripheral blood. The rearrangement links TRBV7-3 to TRBJ2-3, with 8 bases lining up with TRBD2. CDR3 sequence reads: CASSPGLARTDTQYF. The CDR3 DNA reads as TGTGCCAGCAGTCCTGGACTAGCTAGGACAGATACGCAGTATTTT.